This TCR beta chain was sequenced for a study of shared clonotypes between healthy human individuals. Germline CDR1 and CDR2: SEHNR and FQNEAQ (reference sequence). The CDR3 consists of 12 residues. Trimming cost V 3 bases and J 3 bases, with 5 bases left between them. This clone was recorded at least ten times. Other DNA sequences from this sample encode an identical CDR3 as well. Some clones are missing from TCRdb's copy, which holds only in-frame ones; the method was immunoSEQ multiplex PCR. Of about 2,100,000 clones detected, about 93% appear once; the ten largest clones hold under 2%. CD45RO-negative, CCR7-selected cells formed the naive CD8 fraction, which excluded terminally differentiated effector memory CD45RA+ cells.

The sequencing input was naive CD8+ T cells from PBMCs. The source is a young man in good health. Some clones in this sample may be carry-over from other donors' samples. This chain joins TRBV7-9 and TRBJ1-1; D uncertain. The DNA for the CDR3 is TGTGCCAGCAGCTTCGGGGACACTGAAGCTTTCTTT. The encoded protein is CASSFGDTEAFF.